A single sample is the source of the 2 T cell receptor beta chains below, sequenced in a study of CD8+ T cells in alopecia areata. RNA was extracted and reverse transcribed into cDNA as the sequencing template. The data were produced by immunoSEQ multiplex PCR, yet TCRdb's version contains in-frame clones alone and is incomplete. The table shows approximately 130,000 clones, with over 55% occurring only once. As for treatment: oral pan-JAK inhibitor, 5-10 mg twice daily. Sample: CD4+ T cells sorted from blood, taken at week 4, from a patient treated with tofacitinib. These receptors were taken from a human donor with alopecia areata.

This clone was recorded a few times. The chain uses TRBV5-1 and TRBJ2-5; D is ambiguous. The CDR3 is 15 residues long. Deletions cut 3 bases from V and 5 bases from J, with 17 bases between. Per germline, CDR1 SGHRS and CDR2 YFSETQ. CDR3 in DNA: TGCGCCAGCAGCTCGGGTCCCACTCCGCAGGAGACCCAGTACTTC. This sequence encodes CASSSGPTPQETQYF.

J is TRBJ2-2 and V is TRBV29-1; 10 positions agree with TRBD1. Trimming cost V 1 base and J 3 bases; bases outside gene matches: 2. The germline CDR1 and CDR2 sequences are SQVTM and ANQGSEA. The length of the CDR3 is 15 residues. For the CDR3, the DNA is TGCAGCGTTGAAGGGGGGACAGGGGACACCGGGGAGCTGTTTTTT. Residues: CSVEGGTGDTGELFF.